This TCR beta chain was sequenced for a study of blood T cells in healthy people across ages. Through a sample-barcoded 5' primer and a J-beta primer mix, a second PCR was run for roughly 6 to 12 cycles. MiXCR, run by TCRdb on the 5' RACE reads, gives a single entry per CDR3 protein. The sample consists of about 1 million distinct CDR3 sequences, less than 25% of them appearing once. With 0 bases removed from V and 2 bases from J, the gap between germline ends came to 1 base. The CDR3 length is 11 residues. CDR1 is SQVTM, CDR2 ANQGSEA, per germline. These sequences were also reported in another study, on T cells of mothers and their children.

Sequencing used blood. This clonotype was obtained from a girl aged 2 to 9 in good health. The chain has TRBV29-1 and TRBJ2-5; D unclear. The chain's CDR3 is CSVEEQETQYF. The CDR3 DNA reads TGCAGCGTTGAAGAGCAAGAGACCCAGTACTTC.